This TCR beta chain was found in a study of cytotoxic CD8 clonotypes in ibrutinib-treated CLL. The table lists this clone with a few counts. Its antigen is as yet unknown. Sequencing was performed with immunoSEQ multiplex PCR; in TCRdb, only in-frame clones are kept and a portion is missing. This table has some 76,000 clones, approximately 82% appearing once. Study-wide points: Clonality went up at ibrutinib response and then declined back toward baseline at progression.

This clonotype originated in a human donor with chronic lymphocytic leukemia. The sample here was PBMCs, taken after 24 months of ibrutinib treatment.

CDR3 residues: CASSLVASGSGQETQYF. The CDR3 DNA follows: TGTGCCAGCAGCTTAGTCGCTAGCGGGAGTGGTCAAGAGACCCAGTACTTC. The chain combines TRBV7-2 with TRBJ2-5; 10 nucleotides align to TRBD2. CDR3 size: 17 residues. CDR1 and CDR2 from the germline V gene are SGHTA and FQGNSA. Trimming took 1 base from V and 2 from J; bases not matched to a gene: 7.